This T cell receptor (beta chain) originates from a study of shared clonotypes between healthy human individuals. The CDR3 is 15 residues long. Per the germline V gene, CDR1 is SGHTA and CDR2 is FQGNSA. V gave up 4 bases and J gave up 2 bases; unmatched junction bases: 8. Some clones are missing from TCRdb's copy, which holds only in-frame ones; the method was immunoSEQ multiplex PCR. Of a few million clones listed, over 85% are singletons. CD45RO-negative, CCR7-selected cells formed the naive CD8 fraction, which excluded terminally differentiated effector memory CD45RA+ cells. Material for sequencing was naive CD8+ T cells from PBMCs. The rearrangement uses TRBV7-2 and TRBJ2-7; 7 positions agree with TRBD2. This receptor was taken from a man aged 18-30 years in good health. Some clones in this sample may be carry-over from other donors' samples. The CDR3, as DNA: TGTGCCAGCAGCTCCAGGGAGGGGAGAGCCTACGAGCAGTACTTC. It translates to CASSSREGRAYEQYF.